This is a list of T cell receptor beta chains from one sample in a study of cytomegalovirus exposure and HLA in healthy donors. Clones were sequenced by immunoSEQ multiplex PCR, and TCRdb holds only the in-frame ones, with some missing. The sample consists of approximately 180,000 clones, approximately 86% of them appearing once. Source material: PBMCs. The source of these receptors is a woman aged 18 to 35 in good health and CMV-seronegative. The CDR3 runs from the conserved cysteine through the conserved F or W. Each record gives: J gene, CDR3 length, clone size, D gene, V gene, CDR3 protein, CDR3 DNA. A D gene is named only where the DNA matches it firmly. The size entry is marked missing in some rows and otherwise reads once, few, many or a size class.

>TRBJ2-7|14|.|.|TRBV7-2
CASSARTGRGEQYF
TGTGCCAGCAGCGCTAGGACAGGGAGGGGCGAGCAGTACTTC
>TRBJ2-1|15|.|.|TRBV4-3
CASSQEQRKDSEQFF
TGCGCCAGCAGCCAAGAGCAGCGGAAAGACTCGGAGCAGTTCTTC
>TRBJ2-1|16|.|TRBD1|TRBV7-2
CASSPRQGGLGNEQFF
TGTGCCAGCAGCCCGCGACAGGGCGGTTTGGGGAATGAGCAGTTCTTC
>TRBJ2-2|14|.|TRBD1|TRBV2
CASRRTGNTGELFF
TGTGCTAGCAGACGGACAGGGAACACCGGGGAGCTGTTTTTT
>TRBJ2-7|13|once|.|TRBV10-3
CAIGSAVAYEQYF
TGTGCCATCGGAAGTGCGGTGGCCTACGAGCAGTACTTC
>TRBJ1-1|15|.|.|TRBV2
CASSVQGSGVTEAFF
TGTGCCAGCAGTGTACAGGGTTCTGGGGTAACTGAAGCTTTCTTT
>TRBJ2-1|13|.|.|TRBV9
CASSVGQGTEQFF
TGTGCCAGCAGCGTAGGGCAGGGGACAGAGCAGTTCTTC
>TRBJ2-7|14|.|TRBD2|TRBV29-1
CSVELAGVLYEQYF
TGCAGCGTTGAACTAGCGGGGGTCCTCTACGAGCAGTACTTC
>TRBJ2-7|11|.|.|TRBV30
CAWSVSEEQYF
TGTGCCTGGAGTGTATCCGAGGAGCAGTACTTC
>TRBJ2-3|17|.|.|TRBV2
CASSIQPQRTSTDTQYF
TGTGCCAGCAGCATCCAGCCCCAGCGAACTAGCACAGATACGCAGTATTTT
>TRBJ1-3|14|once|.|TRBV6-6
CASSYGPLGNTIYF
TGTGCCAGCAGTTACGGGCCCCTCGGAAACACCATATATTTT
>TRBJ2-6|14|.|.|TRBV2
CASSARGGANVLTF
TGTGCCAGCAGTGCGCGAGGTGGGGCCAACGTCCTGACTTTC
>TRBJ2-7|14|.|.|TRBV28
CASSPGTINYEQYF
TGTGCCAGCAGTCCCGGGACAATCAACTACGAGCAGTACTTC
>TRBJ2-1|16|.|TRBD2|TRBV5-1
CASSLGAGGSYNEQFF
TGCGCCAGCAGCTTGGGAGCGGGAGGCTCCTACAATGAGCAGTTCTTC
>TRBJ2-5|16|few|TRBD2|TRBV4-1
CASSQAGASGDTEQYF
TGCGCCAGCAGCCAAGCCGGCGCTAGCGGTGATACTGAGCAGTACTTC
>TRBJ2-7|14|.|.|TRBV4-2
CASSQVTASYEQYF
TGTGCCAGCAGCCAAGTAACTGCTTCCTACGAGCAGTACTTC
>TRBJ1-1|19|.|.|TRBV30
CAWSLFGTGAGREKTEAFF
TGTGCCTGGAGTCTATTCGGGACTGGGGCAGGGAGGGAGAAAACTGAAGCTTTCTTT
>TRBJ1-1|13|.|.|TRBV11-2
CASSFGQHPEAFF
TGTGCCAGCAGCTTTGGACAGCACCCTGAAGCTTTCTTT
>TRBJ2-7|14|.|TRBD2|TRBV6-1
CAHEGGSGSYEQYF
TGTGCCCACGAGGGAGGTAGCGGGTCCTACGAGCAGTACTTC
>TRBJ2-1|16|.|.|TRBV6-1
CASSEMRSVPYNEQFF
TGTGCCAGCAGTGAAATGCGCAGCGTCCCCTACAATGAGCAGTTCTTC
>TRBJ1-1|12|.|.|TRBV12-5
CAGSGGGTEAFF
TGTGCTGGCTCGGGGGGAGGCACTGAAGCTTTCTTT
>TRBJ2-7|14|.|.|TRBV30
CAWSRKGGGYEQYF
TGTGCCTGGAGTAGAAAGGGAGGAGGCTACGAGCAGTACTTC
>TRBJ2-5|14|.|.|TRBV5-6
CASSISGRGETQYF
TGTGCCAGCAGCATCAGCGGACGCGGAGAGACCCAGTACTTC
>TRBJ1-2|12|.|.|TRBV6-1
CASSVQLFGYTF
TGTGCCAGCAGTGTACAGCTTTTCGGCTACACCTTC
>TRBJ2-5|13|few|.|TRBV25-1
CASSGAGHETQYF
TGTGCCAGCAGTGGGGCAGGGCACGAGACCCAGTACTTC
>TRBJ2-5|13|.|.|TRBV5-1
CASSLGLQETQYF
TGCGCCAGCAGCTTGGGTCTACAAGAGACCCAGTACTTC
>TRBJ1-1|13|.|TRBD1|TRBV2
CASRDRQNTEAFF
TGTGCCAGCAGGGACAGGCAGAACACTGAAGCTTTCTTT
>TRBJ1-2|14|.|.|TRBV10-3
CAISESRGSYGYTF
TGTGCCATCAGTGAGTCGAGGGGGAGCTATGGCTACACCTTC
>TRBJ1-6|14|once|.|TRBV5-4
CASSLSEDNSPLHF
TGTGCCAGCAGCTTGTCAGAAGATAATTCACCCCTCCACTTT
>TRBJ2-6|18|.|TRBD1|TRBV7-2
CASSLVSGGNLGANVLTF
TGTGCCAGCAGCTTAGTGTCAGGGGGCAACCTTGGGGCCAACGTCCTGACTTTC
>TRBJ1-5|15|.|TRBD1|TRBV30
CAWSAGTGGHQPQHF
TGCGCCTGGAGTGCGGGGACAGGGGGTCATCAGCCCCAGCATTTT
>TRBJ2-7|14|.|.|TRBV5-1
CASSLQQGTYEQYF
TGCGCCAGCAGCTTGCAGCAGGGCACCTACGAGCAGTACTTC
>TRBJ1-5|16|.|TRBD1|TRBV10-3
CAISKGDRVGNQPQHF
TGTGCCATCAGTAAAGGGGACAGGGTAGGCAATCAGCCCCAGCATTTT
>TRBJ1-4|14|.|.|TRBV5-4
CASSGGAANEKLFF
TGTGCCAGCAGCGGGGGGGCGGCTAATGAAAAACTGTTTTTT
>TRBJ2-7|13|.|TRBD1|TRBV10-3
CATQGQLDGEQYF
TGTGCCACCCAGGGACAGCTCGACGGCGAGCAGTACTTC
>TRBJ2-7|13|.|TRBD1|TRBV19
CASSTGQGYEQYF
TGTGCCAGTAGTACTGGACAGGGCTACGAGCAGTACTTC
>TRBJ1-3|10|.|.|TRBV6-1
CASGQDTIYF
TGTGCCAGCGGTCAGGACACCATATATTTT
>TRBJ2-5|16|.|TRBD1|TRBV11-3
CASSLAPTGGRETQYF
TGTGCCAGCAGCTTAGCCCCGACAGGGGGTAGAGAGACCCAGTACTTC
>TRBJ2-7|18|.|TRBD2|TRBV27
CASRSPGLAGPYPEEQYF
TGTGCCAGCAGAAGCCCGGGACTAGCGGGGCCTTACCCGGAAGAGCAGTACTTC
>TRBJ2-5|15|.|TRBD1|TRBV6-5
CATRAGQGGQETQYF
TGTGCCACCAGGGCCGGACAGGGCGGGCAAGAGACCCAGTACTTC
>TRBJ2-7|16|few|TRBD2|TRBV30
CAWTRRGGLYSYEQYF
TGTGCCTGGACTCGACGGGGGGGGCTATACTCCTACGAGCAGTACTTC